The 6 T cell receptor beta chains given below trace back to one sample, sequenced in a study of blood T cell repertoires in COVID-19. Produced via immunoSEQ multiplex PCR; TCRdb's table is partial and in-frame only. The sample consists of approximately 150,000 clones, 88% of them appearing once. Sequences were obtained from peripheral blood. These receptor sequences come from a man aged 70-80 years with acute or convalescent COVID-19.

The rearrangement links TRBV30 to TRBJ1-1; D ambiguous. CDR3 length: 13 residues. CDR1 and CDR2 from the germline V gene are GTSNPN and SVGIG (reference sequence). V lost 0 bases and J lost 1, with 6 bases in between. As DNA, the CDR3 is TGTGCCTGGAGTGTACGAGAGAACACTGAAGCTTTCTTT. This sequence encodes CAWSVRENTEAFF. Filled out from reference TRBV30 and TRBJ1-1, the complete variable domain reads SQTIHQWPATLVQPVGSPLSLECTVEGTSNPNLYWYRQAAGRGLQLLFYSVGIGQISSEVPQNLSASRPQDRQFILSSKKLLLSDSGFYLCAWSVRENTEAFFGQGTRLTVV.

The rearrangement uses TRBV28 and TRBJ1-4; the D is unclear. Germline loops: CDR1 MDHEN, CDR2 SYDVKM. Trimming left V 6 bases short and J 7 bases short, with 12 bases between. This CDR3 is built from 13 residues. The CDR3 nucleotides read TGTGCCAGCAGCCTTCCGCACAGTGAAAAACTGTTTTTT. It codes for CASSLPHSEKLFF.

J is TRBJ1-2 and V is TRBV4-1; TRBD1 agrees at 7 bases. CDR3 size: 15 residues. Looked up from germline, CDR1 is MGHRA and CDR2 is YSYEKL. Trimming cost V 5 bases and J 5 bases; bases outside gene matches: 11. This chain's CDR3 is CASSFRDRYYYGYTF. The CDR3 DNA is TGCGCCAGCAGCTTCCGGGACAGATATTATTATGGCTACACCTTC.

The CDR3 protein is CASSFSNYEQYF. The CDR3 region has the DNA TGCGCCAGCAGCTTTTCCAACTACGAGCAGTACTTC. The chain combines TRBV5-1 with TRBJ2-7, with no clear D. The germline V gene has CDR1 SGHRS and CDR2 YFSETQ. Trimming shortened V by 2 bases and J by 3 bases, and 6 bases separated the two germline ends. CDR3 size: 12 residues.

The chain links TRBV5-1 to TRBJ2-7; 7 bases map to TRBD1. The length of the CDR3 is 13 residues. Trimming took 4 bases from V and 3 from J; bases not matched to a gene: 4. Per germline, CDR1 SGHRS and CDR2 YFSETQ. CDR3 DNA: TGCGCCAGCAGCACGGGACAGTACTACGAGCAGTACTTC. Encoded protein: CASSTGQYYEQYF.

The chain couples TRBV5-1 to TRBJ2-1; 8 bases fit TRBD1. This CDR3 spans 16 amino acids. J was trimmed by 0 bases and V by 4 bases; bases with no gene match: 6. Germline CDR1 is SGHRS and CDR2 is YFSETQ. CDR3: CASSPGQASSYNEQFF. The CDR3 coding sequence is TGCGCCAGCAGCCCGGGACAGGCGAGCTCCTACAATGAGCAGTTCTTC. The variable domain in full, with the rest retrieved from reference TRBV5-1 and TRBJ2-1, is KAGVTQTPRYLIKTRGQQVTLSCSPISGHRSVSWYQQTPGQGLQFLFEYFSETQRNKGNFPGRFSGRQFSNSRSEMNVSTLELGDSALYLCASSPGQASSYNEQFFGPGTRLTVL.